This TCR beta chain was obtained from a study of T and B cells in COVID-19 patients. Study in general: COVID-19 patients gave peripheral blood either during active infection or after recovery. Of approximately 20 active-infection patients, under 19 carried comorbidities linked to unfavorable COVID-19 outcome.

This CDR3 comprises 15 residues. Germline V gene lookup returns CDR1 GTSNPN and CDR2 SVGIG (reference sequence). V was shortened by 0 bases and J by 4 bases, with 13 bases between the two germline ends. This clonotype is termed medium-sized (0.01 to 0.1%). Its antigen is unknown. Blood genomic DNA input for TRB amplification was about 240-550 ng. Multiplex PCR with BIOMED2 TRB-A/B primer pools amplified TRB rearrangements. TCRdb reprocessed the multiplex PCR reads with MiXCR, giving one entry per CDR3 protein. The sample consists of about 3,800 distinct CDR3 sequences, about 25% of them appearing once. General study results and limits: The recovered cohort had roughly 2,200 exclusive TCR clusters, including around 34 low generation probability clusters.

The chain joins TRBV30 to TRBJ1-5, with a weak D call TRBD1 (5 bases). What was sequenced was blood. The receptor was isolated from a human donor with active COVID-19. The DNA for the CDR3 is TGTGCCTGGAGTGTACTTGGGACGCGGAATCAGCCCCAGCATTTT. It yields the protein CAWSVLGTRNQPQHF.